These T cell receptor beta chains were read from a single sample in a study of blood T cell repertoires in COVID-19. The protocol was immunoSEQ multiplex PCR, while the TCRdb copy is restricted to in-frame clones and leaves out a portion. The sample holds about 260,000 clones, about nine tenths seen once. The source material was peripheral blood. The receptors were sampled from a middle-aged woman who had recovered from COVID-19. Both conserved end residues are part of each CDR3. D genes are given only for firm matches. Not every row has a clone size; where given, it reads once, few, many or a size class.

j_gene	v_gene	d_gene	abundance	CDR3aa	CDR3nt
TRBJ2-3	TRBV4-1	.	once	CASSLAVAVDTQYF	TGCGCCAGCAGCCTAGCGGTGGCGGTAGATACGCAGTATTTT
TRBJ1-5	TRBV3-1/TRBV3-2	.	few	CASSLVPGGQPQHF	TGTGCCAGCAGTCTTGTTCCGGGAGGTCAGCCCCAGCATTTT
TRBJ2-7	TRBV7-9	TRBD1	.	CASSFIGTGTGSYEQYF	TGTGCCAGCAGCTTTATCGGTACCGGGACAGGCTCCTACGAGCAGTACTTC
TRBJ1-6	TRBV6-1	TRBD1	.	CASSEARGQGYSPLHF	TGTGCCAGCAGTGAAGCCCGAGGACAGGGGTATTCACCCCTCCACTTT
TRBJ2-1	TRBV2	.	.	CASSGTVPGNEQFF	TGTGCCAGCAGTGGGACAGTCCCCGGTAATGAGCAGTTCTTC
TRBJ1-2	TRBV29-1	TRBD1	.	CSAVGQGLYGYTF	TGCAGCGCTGTGGGACAGGGCCTCTATGGCTACACCTTC
TRBJ1-1	TRBV6-5	.	.	CASRPFFRGGEAFF	TGTGCCAGCAGGCCATTCTTTCGCGGCGGTGAAGCTTTCTTT
TRBJ2-7	TRBV5-1	TRBD1	.	CASSIAPGQGREQYF	TGCGCCAGCAGCATAGCCCCGGGACAGGGGAGGGAGCAGTACTTC
TRBJ2-1	TRBV19	TRBD2	.	CASSIDGGGANEQFF	TGTGCCAGTAGTATAGATGGCGGGGGGGCCAATGAGCAGTTCTTC
TRBJ2-3	TRBV2	.	.	CASSLSTQYF	TGTGCCAGCAGCCTGAGTACGCAGTATTTT
TRBJ1-2	TRBV7-2	.	.	CASSLARTAYGYTF	TGTGCCAGCAGCTTAGCTCGGACAGCATATGGCTACACCTTC
TRBJ1-3	TRBV30	TRBD1	.	CAWSVEYTLLTGGKTGNTIYF	TGTGCCTGGAGTGTAGAGTATACACTCCTAACAGGGGGCAAAACTGGAAACACCATATATTTT
TRBJ1-2	TRBV4-3	.	.	CASSQNRSPLSPFF	TGCGCCAGCAGCCAAAACAGGTCCCCGCTATCCCCTTTCTTC
TRBJ1-2	TRBV6-2/TRBV6-3	.	.	CASSGIGLNYGYTF	TGTGCCAGCAGTGGCATTGGACTTAACTATGGCTACACCTTC
TRBJ2-1	TRBV15	TRBD1	.	CATSRVPTGGWNEQFF	TGTGCCACCAGCAGAGTACCCACAGGGGGATGGAATGAGCAGTTCTTC
TRBJ2-2	TRBV10-3	TRBD2	.	CAIITHGTSITGELFF	TGTGCCATCATTACCCACGGGACTAGCATCACCGGGGAGCTGTTTTTT
TRBJ1-2	TRBV5-4	.	once	CASSLIGAGANGYTF	TGTGCCAGCAGCTTGATAGGGGCCGGCGCGAATGGCTACACCTTC